What follows describes a single T cell receptor (beta chain). RNA, at about 0.5 to 1 ug, was reverse transcribed with random hexamers. Amplification of TCR beta CDR3 across 54 Vbeta and 13 Jbeta was performed with immunoSEQ multiplex PCR. One entry per CDR3 protein, called by TCRdb with MiXCR from the immunoSEQ multiplex PCR reads. Among 110,000 or so distinct CDR3 sequences, 94% were seen once, and the ten largest hold about 0.098%. CDR1 and CDR2 from the germline V gene are SGHTA and FQGNSA. The CDR3 contains 15 residues. V lost 3 bases to trimming and J lost 4 bases; unmatched junction nucleotides: 7. The data originate from a study of CD8 T cells in Susac syndrome. The authors negatively isolated CD8+ and CD4+ T cells and FACS-enriched TEMRA cells.

This chain uses TRBV7-2 with TRBJ2-3, with 7 bases fitting TRBD2. Source material: CD4+ T cells from PBMCs. This sequence originates from a human donor in good health. This CDR3 reads CASSFFGGRADTQYF. The CDR3 DNA sequence: TGTGCCAGCAGCTTCTTCGGCGGGAGAGCAGATACGCAGTATTTT.